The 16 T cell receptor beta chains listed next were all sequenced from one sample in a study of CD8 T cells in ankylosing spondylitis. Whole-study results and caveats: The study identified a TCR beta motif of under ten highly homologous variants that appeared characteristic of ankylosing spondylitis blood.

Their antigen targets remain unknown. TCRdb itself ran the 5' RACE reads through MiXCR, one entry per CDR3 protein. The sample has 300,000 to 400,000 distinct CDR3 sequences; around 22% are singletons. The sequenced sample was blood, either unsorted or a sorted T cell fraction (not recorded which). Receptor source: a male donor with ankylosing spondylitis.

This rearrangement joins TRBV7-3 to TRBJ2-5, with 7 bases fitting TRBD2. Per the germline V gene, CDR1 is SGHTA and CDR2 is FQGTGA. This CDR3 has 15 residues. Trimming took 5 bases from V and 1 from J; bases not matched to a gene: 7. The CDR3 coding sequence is TGTGCCAGCAGCCCGGGACTACCTGGCCAAGAGACCCAGTACTTC. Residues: CASSPGLPGQETQYF.

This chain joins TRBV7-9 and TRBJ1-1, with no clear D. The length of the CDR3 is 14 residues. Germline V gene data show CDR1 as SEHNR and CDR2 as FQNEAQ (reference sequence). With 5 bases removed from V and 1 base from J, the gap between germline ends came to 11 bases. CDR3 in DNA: TGTGCCAGCAGCCCCGAGACGGAGAACACTGAAGCTTTCTTT. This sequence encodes CASSPETENTEAFF.

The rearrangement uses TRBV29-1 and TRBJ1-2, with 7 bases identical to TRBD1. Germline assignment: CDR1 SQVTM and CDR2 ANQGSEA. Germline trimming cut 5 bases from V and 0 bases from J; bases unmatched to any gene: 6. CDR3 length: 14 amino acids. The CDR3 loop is CSVPGTAANYGYTF. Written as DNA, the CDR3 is TGCAGCGTTCCCGGGACAGCAGCTAACTATGGCTACACCTTC.

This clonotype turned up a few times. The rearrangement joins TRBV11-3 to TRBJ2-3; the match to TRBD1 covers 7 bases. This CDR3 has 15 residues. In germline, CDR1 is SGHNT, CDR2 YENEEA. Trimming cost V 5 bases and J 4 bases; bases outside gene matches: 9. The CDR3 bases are TGTGCCAGCAGCCACTGGACAGGTTCACCAGATACGCAGTATTTT. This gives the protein CASSHWTGSPDTQYF.

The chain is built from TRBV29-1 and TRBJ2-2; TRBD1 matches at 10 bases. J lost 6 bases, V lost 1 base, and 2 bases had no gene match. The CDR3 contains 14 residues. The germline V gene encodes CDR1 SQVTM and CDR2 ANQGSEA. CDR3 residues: CSVEVGQGAGELFF. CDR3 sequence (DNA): TGCAGCGTTGAAGTAGGACAGGGGGCCGGGGAGCTGTTTTTT.

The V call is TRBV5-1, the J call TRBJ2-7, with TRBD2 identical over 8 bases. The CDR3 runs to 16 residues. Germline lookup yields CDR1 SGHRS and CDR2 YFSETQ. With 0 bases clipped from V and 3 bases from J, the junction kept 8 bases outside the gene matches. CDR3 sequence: CASSLGGGGRSYEQYF. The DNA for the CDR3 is TGCGCCAGCAGCTTGGGAGGCGGGGGGCGTAGCTACGAGCAGTACTTC. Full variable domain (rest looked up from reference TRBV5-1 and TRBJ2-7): KAGVTQTPRYLIKTRGQQVTLSCSPISGHRSVSWYQQTPGQGLQFLFEYFSETQRNKGNFPGRFSGRQFSNSRSEMNVSTLELGDSALYLCASSLGGGGRSYEQYFGPGTRLTVT.

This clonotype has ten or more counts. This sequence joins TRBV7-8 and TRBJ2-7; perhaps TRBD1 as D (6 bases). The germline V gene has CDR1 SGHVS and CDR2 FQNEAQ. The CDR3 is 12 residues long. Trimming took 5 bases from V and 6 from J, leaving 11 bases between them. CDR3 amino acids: CASSTGYLEQYF. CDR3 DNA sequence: TGTGCCAGCAGCACAGGGTATCTCGAGCAGTACTTC.

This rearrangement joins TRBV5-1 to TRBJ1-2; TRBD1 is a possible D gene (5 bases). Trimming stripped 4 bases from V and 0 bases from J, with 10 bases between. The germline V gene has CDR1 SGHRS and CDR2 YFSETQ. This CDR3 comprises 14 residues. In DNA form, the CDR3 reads TGCGCCAGCAGCGCCGACAGAGCTAACTATGGCTACACCTTC. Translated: CASSADRANYGYTF.

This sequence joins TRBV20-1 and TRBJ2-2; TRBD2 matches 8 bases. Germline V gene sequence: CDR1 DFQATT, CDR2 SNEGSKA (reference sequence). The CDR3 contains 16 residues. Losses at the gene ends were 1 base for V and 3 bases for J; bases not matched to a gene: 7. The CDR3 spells CSARAGGRQDTGELFF. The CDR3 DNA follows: TGCAGTGCTAGAGCGGGGGGGCGACAGGACACCGGGGAGCTGTTTTTT.

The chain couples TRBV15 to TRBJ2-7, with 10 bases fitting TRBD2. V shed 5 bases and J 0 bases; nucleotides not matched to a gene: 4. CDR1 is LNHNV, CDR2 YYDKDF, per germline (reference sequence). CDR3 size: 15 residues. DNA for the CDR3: TGTGCCACCAGCCCTAGCGGGAGAGCCTCCTACGAGCAGTACTTC. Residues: CATSPSGRASYEQYF.

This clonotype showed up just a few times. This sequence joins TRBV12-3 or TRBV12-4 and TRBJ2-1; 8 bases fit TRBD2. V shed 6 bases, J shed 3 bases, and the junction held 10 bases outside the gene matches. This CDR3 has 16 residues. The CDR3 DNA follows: TGTGCCAGCAGCCCTCAGAGCGGGAGAGGCTACAATGAGCAGTTCTTC. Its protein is CASSPQSGRGYNEQFF.

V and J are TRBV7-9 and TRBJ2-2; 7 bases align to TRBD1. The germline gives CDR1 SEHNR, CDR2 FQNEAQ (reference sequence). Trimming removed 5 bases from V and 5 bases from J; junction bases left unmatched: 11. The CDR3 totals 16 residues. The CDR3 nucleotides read TGTGCCAGCAGCGTACCCGGGACAGTTTTAACCGGGGAGCTGTTTTTT. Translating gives CASSVPGTVLTGELFF.

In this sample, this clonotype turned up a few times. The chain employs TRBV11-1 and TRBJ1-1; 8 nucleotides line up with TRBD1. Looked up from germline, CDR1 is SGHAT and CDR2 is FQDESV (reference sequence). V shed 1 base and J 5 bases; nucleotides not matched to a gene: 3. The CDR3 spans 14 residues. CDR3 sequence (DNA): TGTGCCAGCAGCTTAGGGGACAGGAGGACTGAAGCTTTCTTT. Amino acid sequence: CASSLGDRRTEAFF.

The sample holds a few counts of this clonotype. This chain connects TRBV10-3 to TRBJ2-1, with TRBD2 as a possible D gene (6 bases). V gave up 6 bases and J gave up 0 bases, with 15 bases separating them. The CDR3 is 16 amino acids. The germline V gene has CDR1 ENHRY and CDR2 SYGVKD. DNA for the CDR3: TGTGCCATCAGGGCCGGGACTGGGGGCTCCTACAATGAGCAGTTCTTC. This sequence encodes CAIRAGTGGSYNEQFF.

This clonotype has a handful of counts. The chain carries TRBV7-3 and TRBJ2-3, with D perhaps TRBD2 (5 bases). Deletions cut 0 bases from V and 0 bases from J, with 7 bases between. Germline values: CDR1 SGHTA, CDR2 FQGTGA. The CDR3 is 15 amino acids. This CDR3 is CASSLTRGSTDTQYF. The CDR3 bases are TGTGCCAGCAGCTTAACCCGGGGTAGCACAGATACGCAGTATTTT.

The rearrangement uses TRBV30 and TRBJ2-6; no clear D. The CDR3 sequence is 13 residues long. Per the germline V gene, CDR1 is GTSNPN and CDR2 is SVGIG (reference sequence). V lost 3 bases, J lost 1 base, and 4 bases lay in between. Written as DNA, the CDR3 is TGTGCCTGGAGCATATCTGGGGCCAACGTCCTGACTTTC. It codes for CAWSISGANVLTF. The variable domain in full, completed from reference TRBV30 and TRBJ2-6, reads SQTIHQWPATLVQPVGSPLSLECTVEGTSNPNLYWYRQAAGRGLQLLFYSVGIGQISSEVPQNLSASRPQDRQFILSSKKLLLSDSGFYLCAWSISGANVLTFGAGSRLTVL.